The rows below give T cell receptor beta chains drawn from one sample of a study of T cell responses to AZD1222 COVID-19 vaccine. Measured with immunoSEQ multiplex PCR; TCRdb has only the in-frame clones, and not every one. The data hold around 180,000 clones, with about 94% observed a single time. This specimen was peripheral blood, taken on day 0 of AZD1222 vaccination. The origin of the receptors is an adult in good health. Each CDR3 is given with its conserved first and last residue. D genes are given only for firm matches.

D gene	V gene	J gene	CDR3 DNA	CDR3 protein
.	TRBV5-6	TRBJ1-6	TGTGCCAGCAGCTTGGAGGTCTCCTCGTCACCCCTCCACTTT	CASSLEVSSSPLHF
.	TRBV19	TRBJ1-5	TGTGCCAGTACGGGCCCGGGGAGCAGTTATCAGCCCCAGCATTTT	CASTGPGSSYQPQHF
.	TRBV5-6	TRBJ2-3	TGTGCCAGCAGCCCCCCGGGCGGTTCGAGAGATACGCAGTATTTT	CASSPPGGSRDTQYF
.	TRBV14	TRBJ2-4	TGTGCCAGCAGCCAACAGGGGAGAAACATTCAGTACTTC	CASSQQGRNIQYF
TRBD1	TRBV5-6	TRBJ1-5	TGTGCCAGCAGCGTCGGACAGGGAGTGAGTAGCAATCAGCCCCAGCATTTT	CASSVGQGVSSNQPQHF
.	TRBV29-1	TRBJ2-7	TGCAGCGTTGAAGAACAGGGCCAGTACTTC	CSVEEQGQYF
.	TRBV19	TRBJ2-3	TGTGCCAGTAGTAGGGCTGAGAGCCGGCATACGCAGTATTTT	CASSRAESRHTQYF
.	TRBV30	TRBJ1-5	TGTGCCTGGAGTAGTAAAGGACAGAAAAATCAGCCCCAGCATTTT	CAWSSKGQKNQPQHF
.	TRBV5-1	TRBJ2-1	TGCGCCAGCAGCTTTAGTAGTCATGACAATGAGCAGTTCTTC	CASSFSSHDNEQFF
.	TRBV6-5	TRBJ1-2	TGTGCCAGCACTCCAGTGGGGTTGGACTATGGCTACACCTTC	CASTPVGLDYGYTF
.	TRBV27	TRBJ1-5	TGTGCCAGCAGTTTAGGAATAGGTCAGCCCCAGCATTTT	CASSLGIGQPQHF
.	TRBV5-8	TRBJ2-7	TGTGCCAGCAGCTGGGGGCTGGGGGAGGGTTTCCACGAGCAGTACTTC	CASSWGLGEGFHEQYF
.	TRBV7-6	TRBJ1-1	TGTGCCAGCAGCTTCGGGGGGCGGGCGATTGCACAAGCTTTCTTT	CASSFGGRAIAQAFF
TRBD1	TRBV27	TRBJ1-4	TGTGCCAGCTCCAGGGGGGTTAATGAAAAACTGTTTTTT	CASSRGVNEKLFF
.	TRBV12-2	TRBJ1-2	TGTGCAAGTCGCTTAGTTAGACAGGGGGCTTCGACCTTC	CASRLVRQGASTF
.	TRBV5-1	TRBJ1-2	TGCGCCAGCAGGGAAGGGACGGCGAATAACTATGGCTACACCTTC	CASREGTANNYGYTF
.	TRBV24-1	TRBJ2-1	TGTGCCACCAGTGAGGGATTTGATGAGCAGTTCTTC	CATSEGFDEQFF
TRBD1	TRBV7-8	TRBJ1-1	TGTGCCAGCAGCTCCCACAGGGGCCTGAACACTGAAGCTTTCTTT	CASSSHRGLNTEAFF
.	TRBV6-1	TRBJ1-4	TGTGCCAGCAGTGACGGGTCCAGGGGAGTGGGAGAAAAACTGTTTTTT	CASSDGSRGVGEKLFF